This T cell receptor beta chain originates from a study of cytomegalovirus exposure and HLA in healthy donors. Study observations and caveats: Sequencing likely produced, as an artifact, a cluster of highly shared sequence variants. Information on immune exposure was restricted to one variable (CMV serostatus). Later analysis revealed greater clonal expansion in HLA-associated TCR beta chains than in equally common others. Later work associated roughly 15,000 TCR beta sequences with HLA alleles at 0.05 false discovery rate.

PCR employed 60 Vbeta and 13 Jbeta primers. Generated by immunoSEQ multiplex PCR, the TCRdb table keeps only in-frame clones and is missing some. The table has 150,000 to 200,000 clones, about an eighth seen once. Of note for this clone: What it recognizes is unknown.

Germline V gene data show CDR1 as SGHRS and CDR2 as YFSETQ. The CDR3 runs 15 residues. V was clipped by 4 bases and J by 0 bases; unmatched bases: 3. The clonotype comes from a man between 50 and 59 years old in good health and CMV-seropositive. The specimen sequenced was PBMCs. The rearrangement links TRBV5-1 to TRBJ2-2, with 7 bases aligning to TRBD2. The CDR3 DNA follows: TGCGCCAGCAGCGATGGACTAGCGAACACCGGGGAGCTGTTTTTT. Translated: CASSDGLANTGELFF.